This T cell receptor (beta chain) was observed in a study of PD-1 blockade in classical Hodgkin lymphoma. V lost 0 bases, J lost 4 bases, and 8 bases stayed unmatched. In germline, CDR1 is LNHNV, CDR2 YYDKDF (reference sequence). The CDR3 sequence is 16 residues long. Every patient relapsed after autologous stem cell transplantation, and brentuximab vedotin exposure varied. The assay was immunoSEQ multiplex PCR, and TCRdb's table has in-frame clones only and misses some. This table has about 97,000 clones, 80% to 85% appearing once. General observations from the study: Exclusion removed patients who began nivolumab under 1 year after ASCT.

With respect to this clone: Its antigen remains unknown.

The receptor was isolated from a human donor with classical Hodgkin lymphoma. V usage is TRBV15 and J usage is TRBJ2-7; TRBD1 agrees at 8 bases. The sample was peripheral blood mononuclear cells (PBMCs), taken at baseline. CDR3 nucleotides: TGTGCCACCAGCAGAGATAAATCGGGACAGGTATACGAGCAGTACTTC. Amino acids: CATSRDKSGQVYEQYF.